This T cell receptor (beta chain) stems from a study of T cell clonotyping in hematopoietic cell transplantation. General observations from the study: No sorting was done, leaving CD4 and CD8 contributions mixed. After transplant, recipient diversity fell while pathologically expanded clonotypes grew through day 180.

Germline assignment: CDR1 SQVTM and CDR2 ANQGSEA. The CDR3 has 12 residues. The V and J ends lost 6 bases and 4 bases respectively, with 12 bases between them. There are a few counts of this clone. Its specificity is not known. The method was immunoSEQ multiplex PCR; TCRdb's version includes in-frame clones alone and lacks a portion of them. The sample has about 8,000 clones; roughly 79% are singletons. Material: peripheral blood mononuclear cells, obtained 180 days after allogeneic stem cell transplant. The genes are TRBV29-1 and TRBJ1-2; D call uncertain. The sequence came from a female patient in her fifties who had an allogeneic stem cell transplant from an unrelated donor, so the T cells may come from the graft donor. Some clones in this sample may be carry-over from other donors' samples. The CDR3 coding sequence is TGCAGCGTGCCGGGAGCCCTCTATGGCTACACCTTC. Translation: CSVPGALYGYTF.